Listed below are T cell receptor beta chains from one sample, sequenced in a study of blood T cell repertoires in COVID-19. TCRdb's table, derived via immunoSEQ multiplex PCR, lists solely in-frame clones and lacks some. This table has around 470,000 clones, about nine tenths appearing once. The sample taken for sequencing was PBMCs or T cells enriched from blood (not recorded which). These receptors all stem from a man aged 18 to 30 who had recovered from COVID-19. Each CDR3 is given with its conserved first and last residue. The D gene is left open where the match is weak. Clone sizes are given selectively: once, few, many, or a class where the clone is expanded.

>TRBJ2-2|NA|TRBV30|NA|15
TGTGCCTGGCGTCCTGGGGGGAGTAGCACCGGGGAGCTGTTTTTT
CAWRPGGSSTGELFF
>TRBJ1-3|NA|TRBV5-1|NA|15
TGCGCCAGCAGCTTGGAACAGGGTTCGACAGACACCATATATTTT
CASSLEQGSTDTIYF
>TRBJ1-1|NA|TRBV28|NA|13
TGTGCCAGCAGTTTAGAGATGAACACTGAAGCTTTCTTT
CASSLEMNTEAFF
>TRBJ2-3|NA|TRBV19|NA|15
TGTGCCAGTAGTATAGGGGAACGGGGAACAGATACGCAGTATTTT
CASSIGERGTDTQYF
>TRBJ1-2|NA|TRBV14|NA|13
TGTGCCAGCAGCCAAATAGTAAACTATGGCTACACCTTC
CASSQIVNYGYTF
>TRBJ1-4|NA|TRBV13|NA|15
TGTGCCACCAAGAGAGGGGGGGCTACTAATGAAAAACTGTTTTTT
CATKRGGATNEKLFF
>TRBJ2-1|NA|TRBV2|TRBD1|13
TGTGCCAGCAGTGAAGTACGACAGGGCGGATGGGTCTTC
CASSEVRQGGWVF
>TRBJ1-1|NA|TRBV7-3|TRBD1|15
TGTGCCAGCAGTTTCACCCTACAGGGGGGCACTGAAGCTTTCTTT
CASSFTLQGGTEAFF
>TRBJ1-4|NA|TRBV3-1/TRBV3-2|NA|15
TGTGCCAGCAGCCAAGGTTATGGACTTAATGAAAAACTGTTTTTT
CASSQGYGLNEKLFF
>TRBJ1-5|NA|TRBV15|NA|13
TGTGCCACCAGCAGGTCACAGGGCCAGCCCCAGCATTTT
CATSRSQGQPQHF
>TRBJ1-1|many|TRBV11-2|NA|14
TGTGCCAGCAGCTTCACAGGGTTGAACACTGAAGCTTTCTTT
CASSFTGLNTEAFF
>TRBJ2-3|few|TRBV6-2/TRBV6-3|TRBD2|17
TGTGCCAGCAGTTCTGCGACTAGCGGAGCTCACACAGATACGCAGTATTTT
CASSSATSGAHTDTQYF
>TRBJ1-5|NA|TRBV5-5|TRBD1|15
TGTGCCAGCAGCAGAGACAGGGCGGGTGGGCAGCCCCAGCATTTT
CASSRDRAGGQPQHF
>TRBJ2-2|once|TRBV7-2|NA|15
TGTGCCAGCAGTACGGGACACTCGAACACCGGGGAGCTGTTTTTT
CASSTGHSNTGELFF
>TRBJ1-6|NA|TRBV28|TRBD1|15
TGTGCCAGCAGTTTGGTTTCAGGGGGTAATTCACCCCTCCACTTT
CASSLVSGGNSPLHF
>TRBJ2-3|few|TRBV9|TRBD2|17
TGTGCCAGCAGCGTAGTTCCCAGCGGGAGGGGGGCAGATACGCAGTATTTT
CASSVVPSGRGADTQYF
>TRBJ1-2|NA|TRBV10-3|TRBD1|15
TGTGCCATCAGTGGGGGGACAGTAGCTAACTATGGCTACACCTTC
CAISGGTVANYGYTF
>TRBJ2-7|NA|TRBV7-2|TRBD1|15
TGTGCCAGCAGCTTAGGGTCAGGGGGTATGTACGAGCAGTACTTC
CASSLGSGGMYEQYF